A selection of T cell receptor beta chains follows, all from one sample in a study of T cell changes during pregnancy in multiple sclerosis. The repertoire was sequenced with immunoSEQ multiplex PCR; TCRdb's copy has only in-frame clones and lacks some. The repertoire includes some 54,000 clones, roughly 93% of them detected once, and around 1.7% sits in the top ten. The source was peripheral blood, collected after pregnancy. The receptor source for this set is a female donor with multiple sclerosis, enrolled in a pregnancy study. Both conserved end residues are part of each CDR3. The D gene is left open where the match is weak. Size is stated for part of the rows, as once, few or many counts, or as a class when the clone is expanded.

TRBJ1-4,-,TRBV6-4,-,CASTLQGSHEKLFF,TGTGCCAGCACTTTACAGGGATCGCACGAAAAACTGTTTTTT
TRBJ2-1,-,TRBV9,-,CASSVGPVSSYNEQFF,TGTGCCAGCAGCGTAGGTCCTGTTAGCTCCTACAATGAGCAGTTCTTC
TRBJ2-1,TRBD1,TRBV28,-,CASSPRQGLLF,TGTGCCAGCAGTCCTAGACAGGGGCTCCTCTTC
TRBJ2-3,-,TRBV7-9,-,CASSSRDTPDTQYF,TGTGCCAGCAGCTCCCGGGACACACCAGATACGCAGTATTTT
TRBJ2-7,TRBD2,TRBV15,once,CATSRDLGGYYEQYF,TGTGCCACCAGCAGAGATCTGGGGGGGTACTACGAGCAGTACTTC
TRBJ1-5,-,TRBV11-2,-,CASSLGRQPNQPQHF,TGTGCCAGCAGCTTAGGGCGGCAGCCTAATCAGCCCCAGCATTTT
TRBJ2-7,TRBD2,TRBV28,-,CASHPGGSETEQYF,TGTGCCAGCCATCCCGGCGGGAGTGAGACCGAGCAGTACTTC
TRBJ2-1,-,TRBV6-4,-,CASSDSRSSYNEQFF,TGTGCCAGCAGTGACTCGAGAAGCTCCTACAATGAGCAGTTCTTC
TRBJ1-4,-,TRBV10-3,-,CAISERTGNEKLFF,TGTGCCATCAGTGAAAGGACGGGGAATGAAAAACTGTTTTTT
TRBJ2-7,-,TRBV28,-,CASSLWQGSYEQYF,TGTGCCAGCAGTTTATGGCAGGGGTCCTACGAGCAGTACTTC
TRBJ2-5,TRBD1,TRBV5-1,-,CASSIRTGTFQETQYF,TGCGCCAGCAGCATAAGGACAGGGACTTTCCAAGAGACCCAGTACTTC
TRBJ2-3,-,TRBV18,-,CASSPLADDTDTQYF,TGTGCCAGCTCACCACTAGCGGACGACACAGATACGCAGTATTTT
TRBJ2-4,-,TRBV7-3,-,CASSKTSGAKNIQYF,TGTGCCAGCAGCAAAACCTCGGGAGCCAAAAACATTCAGTACTTC
TRBJ1-1,-,TRBV5-8,-,CASSYVNRRIEAFF,TGTGCCAGCAGCTATGTAAACAGGAGAATTGAAGCTTTCTTT
TRBJ1-1,-,TRBV19,-,CASSIKTGTEAFF,TGTGCCAGTAGTATAAAAACCGGCACTGAAGCTTTCTTT
TRBJ2-7,TRBD2,TRBV9,-,CASSGGLAGVSEQYF,TGTGCCAGCAGCGGAGGACTAGCGGGAGTCAGCGAGCAGTACTTC
TRBJ2-1,TRBD2,TRBV11-1,-,CASSLTTSGRVYNEQFF,TGTGCCAGCAGCTTAACAACTAGCGGGAGGGTATACAATGAGCAGTTCTTC
TRBJ1-5,-,TRBV5-1,-,CASSPGDLNQPQHF,TGCGCCAGCAGCCCTGGAGATTTAAATCAGCCCCAGCATTTT
TRBJ2-3,-,TRBV18,once,CASSPRSLGTDTQYF,TGTGCCAGCTCACCAAGGAGTCTGGGCACAGATACGCAGTATTTT
TRBJ2-5,-,TRBV5-1,-,CASSTILAAEETQYF,TGCGCCAGCAGCACGATTCTAGCAGCTGAAGAGACCCAGTACTTC
TRBJ2-6,-,TRBV6-5,-,CASSYSRGGGANVLTF,TGTGCCAGCAGTTACTCCCGCGGAGGCGGGGCCAACGTCCTGACTTTC
TRBJ1-4,-,TRBV30,-,CAWSVRFNEKLFF,TGTGCCTGGAGTGTACGGTTTAATGAAAAACTGTTTTTT
TRBJ2-7,-,TRBV7-2,-,CASSLQYEQYF,TGTGCCAGCAGCCTCCAGTACGAGCAGTACTTC
TRBJ2-1,TRBD2,TRBV5-1,-,CASSLSSGSYNEQFF,TGCGCCAGCAGCTTGAGTAGCGGGAGCTACAATGAGCAGTTCTTC